The rows below give T cell receptor beta chains drawn from one sample of a study of long-term antiretroviral therapy in people with HIV. The assay was immunoSEQ multiplex PCR, and TCRdb's table has in-frame clones only and misses some. This sample has 15,000 to 20,000 clones, with 70% to 90% found just once. The material was unsorted PBMCs, obtained 6.9 years after starting antiretroviral therapy. All receptors derive from a man in his forties or fifties with HIV. Both conserved end residues are part of each CDR3. The D gene is left open where the match is weak. Not every row has a clone size; where given, it reads once, few, many or a size class.

j_call: TRBJ1-1
clone_size: -
v_call: TRBV9
d_call: -
cdr3_aa: CASSAGGPNTEAFF
cdr3_nt: TGTGCCAGCAGCGCGGGGGGGCCGAACACTGAAGCTTTCTTT

j_call: TRBJ1-1
clone_size: medium-sized
v_call: TRBV21-1
d_call: -
cdr3_aa: CASIHSWGTEAFF
cdr3_nt: TGTGCCAGCATCCATAGTTGGGGCACTGAAGCTTTCTTT

j_call: TRBJ2-5
clone_size: -
v_call: TRBV19
d_call: -
cdr3_aa: CATRPSVWETQYF
cdr3_nt: TGTGCCACCCGACCTAGTGTGTGGGAGACCCAGTACTTC

j_call: TRBJ2-1
clone_size: few
v_call: TRBV29-1
d_call: TRBD1
cdr3_aa: CSVNGQAYNEQFF
cdr3_nt: TGCAGCGTCAACGGACAGGCATACAATGAGCAGTTCTTC

j_call: TRBJ2-5
clone_size: -
v_call: TRBV5-1
d_call: TRBD1
cdr3_aa: CASSFRQGARETQYF
cdr3_nt: TGCGCCAGCAGTTTTAGACAGGGGGCAAGAGAGACCCAGTACTTC

j_call: TRBJ2-3
clone_size: -
v_call: TRBV7-6
d_call: TRBD1
cdr3_aa: CASSTRQGSDTQYF
cdr3_nt: TGTGCCAGCAGCACCAGACAGGGGTCAGATACGCAGTATTTT

j_call: TRBJ2-2
clone_size: -
v_call: TRBV11-2
d_call: -
cdr3_aa: CASSFPGELFF
cdr3_nt: TGTGCCAGCAGCTTCCCCGGGGAGCTGTTTTTT

j_call: TRBJ1-1
clone_size: -
v_call: TRBV28
d_call: -
cdr3_aa: CASFRKGSTEAFF
cdr3_nt: TGTGCCAGCTTTCGGAAGGGGTCCACTGAAGCTTTCTTT

j_call: TRBJ2-3
clone_size: -
v_call: TRBV6-6
d_call: -
cdr3_aa: CASSYLASTDTQYF
cdr3_nt: TGTGCCAGCAGTTACCTGGCCAGCACAGATACGCAGTATTTT

j_call: TRBJ2-1
clone_size: -
v_call: TRBV4-2
d_call: TRBD2
cdr3_aa: CASSLLLAGGPYNEQFF
cdr3_nt: TGTGCCAGCAGCCTCTTACTAGCGGGAGGGCCCTACAATGAGCAGTTCTTC

j_call: TRBJ2-2
clone_size: once
v_call: TRBV9
d_call: TRBD1
cdr3_aa: CASSATGQVGVTGELFF
cdr3_nt: TGTGCCAGCAGCGCAACCGGACAGGTGGGGGTTACCGGGGAGCTGTTTTTT

j_call: TRBJ2-1
clone_size: once
v_call: TRBV6-5
d_call: TRBD2
cdr3_aa: CASRPGLAVYNEQFF
cdr3_nt: TGTGCCAGCAGGCCGGGACTAGCGGTATACAATGAGCAGTTCTTC

j_call: TRBJ1-4
clone_size: once
v_call: TRBV29-1
d_call: -
cdr3_aa: CSVRDFTVTNEKLFF
cdr3_nt: TGCAGCGTTAGGGACTTTACTGTAACTAATGAAAAACTGTTTTTT

j_call: TRBJ2-5
clone_size: few
v_call: TRBV7-2
d_call: -
cdr3_aa: CASSLVDRAQETQYF
cdr3_nt: TGTGCCAGCAGCTTAGTAGACAGAGCTCAAGAGACCCAGTACTTC

j_call: TRBJ2-7
clone_size: -
v_call: TRBV4-2
d_call: -
cdr3_aa: CASSQDGGNFREQYF
cdr3_nt: TGTGCCAGCAGCCAAGATGGAGGGAACTTCCGCGAGCAGTACTTC

j_call: TRBJ2-5
clone_size: -
v_call: TRBV7-9
d_call: -
cdr3_aa: CASSLLGLETQYF
cdr3_nt: TGTGCCAGCAGCTTACTGGGCTTGGAGACCCAGTACTTC

j_call: TRBJ1-2
clone_size: -
v_call: TRBV4-3
d_call: TRBD1
cdr3_aa: CASSQLTGGFYGYTF
cdr3_nt: TGCGCCAGCAGCCAATTGACAGGGGGATTCTATGGCTACACCTTC

j_call: TRBJ2-3
clone_size: -
v_call: TRBV13
d_call: -
cdr3_aa: CASSLEDRDTQYF
cdr3_nt: TGTGCCAGCAGCTTGGAAGATAGAGATACGCAGTATTTT

j_call: TRBJ1-3
clone_size: medium-sized
v_call: TRBV7-6
d_call: -
cdr3_aa: CASSLDNRVTSGNTIYF
cdr3_nt: TGTGCCAGCAGCTTAGATAACAGGGTGACCTCTGGAAACACCATATATTTT

j_call: TRBJ1-1
clone_size: -
v_call: TRBV10-2
d_call: -
cdr3_aa: CASSESSAALDTEAFF
cdr3_nt: TGCGCCAGCAGTGAGTCGTCTGCCGCTTTGGACACTGAAGCTTTCTTT

j_call: TRBJ1-1
clone_size: -
v_call: TRBV6-1
d_call: -
cdr3_aa: CASSAAGGTEAFF
cdr3_nt: TGTGCCAGCAGCGCAGCTGGGGGCACTGAAGCTTTCTTT

j_call: TRBJ1-4
clone_size: large
v_call: TRBV5-1
d_call: -
cdr3_aa: CASSFEGLKGEKLFF
cdr3_nt: TGCGCCAGCAGCTTCGAGGGGTTAAAGGGTGAAAAACTGTTTTTT

j_call: TRBJ1-5
clone_size: -
v_call: TRBV25-1
d_call: -
cdr3_aa: CASRAPGEGQPQHF
cdr3_nt: TGTGCCAGCCGAGCCCCAGGGGAAGGTCAGCCCCAGCATTTT

j_call: TRBJ1-1
clone_size: once
v_call: TRBV18
d_call: -
cdr3_aa: CASSPQGTGGFTEAFF
cdr3_nt: TGTGCCAGCTCACCACAGGGAACGGGCGGATTTACTGAAGCTTTCTTT

j_call: TRBJ1-1
clone_size: -
v_call: TRBV7-2
d_call: -
cdr3_aa: CASSAPGSNEAFF
cdr3_nt: TGTGCCAGCAGCGCACCGGGGTCTAATGAAGCTTTCTTT

j_call: TRBJ2-7
clone_size: -
v_call: TRBV5-4
d_call: TRBD2
cdr3_aa: CASSLGLAGPYEQYF
cdr3_nt: TGTGCCAGCAGCCTGGGACTAGCGGGACCCTACGAGCAGTACTTC

j_call: TRBJ2-1
clone_size: -
v_call: TRBV27
d_call: -
cdr3_aa: CASSTNRGKGNEQFF
cdr3_nt: TGTGCCAGTTCGACCAATAGGGGGAAGGGAAATGAGCAGTTCTTC

j_call: TRBJ1-2
clone_size: -
v_call: TRBV18
d_call: TRBD1
cdr3_aa: CASSPYGTGNLQGSGYTF
cdr3_nt: TGTGCCAGCTCCCCGTATGGGACAGGGAACCTCCAGGGTTCTGGCTACACCTTC

j_call: TRBJ2-1
clone_size: -
v_call: TRBV7-2
d_call: -
cdr3_aa: CASSARLGRYNEQFF
cdr3_nt: TGTGCCAGCAGCGCAAGACTAGGGCGTTACAATGAGCAGTTCTTC

j_call: TRBJ2-1
clone_size: -
v_call: TRBV19
d_call: -
cdr3_aa: CASSRGLAGYNEQFF
cdr3_nt: TGTGCCAGTAGCAGGGGGCTAGCGGGCTACAATGAGCAGTTCTTC

j_call: TRBJ1-1
clone_size: -
v_call: TRBV7-3
d_call: -
cdr3_aa: CASSSGVNTEAFF
cdr3_nt: TGTGCCAGCAGCTCCGGGGTGAACACTGAAGCTTTCTTT

j_call: TRBJ1-1
clone_size: once
v_call: TRBV7-3
d_call: -
cdr3_aa: CASSLDGGTEAFF
cdr3_nt: TGTGCCAGCAGCTTGGACGGGGGCACTGAAGCTTTCTTT

j_call: TRBJ2-3
clone_size: medium-sized
v_call: TRBV6-6
d_call: TRBD2
cdr3_aa: CASSDIAGVDGTQYF
cdr3_nt: TGTGCCAGCAGTGACATAGCGGGTGTAGACGGGACGCAGTATTTT

j_call: TRBJ2-2
clone_size: -
v_call: TRBV15
d_call: -
cdr3_aa: CATSRVSGVSTGELFF
cdr3_nt: TGTGCCACCAGCAGAGTATCGGGGGTGTCGACCGGGGAGCTGTTTTTT

j_call: TRBJ1-5
clone_size: -
v_call: TRBV12-5
d_call: TRBD1
cdr3_aa: CASGTGQGNQPQHF
cdr3_nt: TGTGCTAGTGGCACGGGACAGGGCAATCAGCCCCAGCATTTT

j_call: TRBJ2-1
clone_size: -
v_call: TRBV6-5
d_call: -
cdr3_aa: CASSYLGDPNEQFF
cdr3_nt: TGTGCCAGCAGTTACCTCGGGGACCCTAATGAGCAGTTCTTC

j_call: TRBJ2-1
clone_size: -
v_call: TRBV7-9
d_call: TRBD2
cdr3_aa: CASSRGASGISYNEQFF
cdr3_nt: TGTGCCAGCAGCAGGGGAGCGAGCGGGATCTCCTACAATGAGCAGTTCTTC

j_call: TRBJ1-3
clone_size: -
v_call: TRBV7-9
d_call: -
cdr3_aa: CASSLARNTIYF
cdr3_nt: TGTGCCAGCAGCTTAGCAAGAAACACCATATATTTT

j_call: TRBJ1-4
clone_size: -
v_call: TRBV27
d_call: -
cdr3_aa: CASRTPRDEKLFF
cdr3_nt: TGTGCCAGCAGGACACCGAGGGACGAAAAACTGTTTTTT

j_call: TRBJ2-7
clone_size: -
v_call: TRBV15
d_call: -
cdr3_aa: CATSREGYGPAHEQYF
cdr3_nt: TGTGCCACCAGCAGAGAGGGTTACGGGCCTGCCCACGAGCAGTACTTC

j_call: TRBJ2-1
clone_size: -
v_call: TRBV7-9
d_call: TRBD2
cdr3_aa: CASRPSGTSGRWEQFF
cdr3_nt: TGTGCCAGCAGGCCCTCCGGGACTAGCGGGAGGTGGGAGCAGTTCTTC

j_call: TRBJ1-2
clone_size: -
v_call: TRBV28
d_call: -
cdr3_aa: CASSTGIHGYTF
cdr3_nt: TGTGCCAGCAGTACAGGGATCCATGGCTACACCTTC

j_call: TRBJ1-5
clone_size: once
v_call: TRBV5-1
d_call: TRBD1
cdr3_aa: CASSLGDREGQPQHF
cdr3_nt: TGCGCCAGCAGCTTGGGTGACAGGGAGGGTCAGCCCCAGCATTTT

j_call: TRBJ1-5
clone_size: -
v_call: TRBV6-5
d_call: -
cdr3_aa: CASSYGVGNQPQHF
cdr3_nt: TGTGCCAGCAGTTACGGGGTGGGCAATCAGCCCCAGCATTTT

j_call: TRBJ1-1
clone_size: -
v_call: TRBV7-6
d_call: TRBD1
cdr3_aa: CASGLQGAAATEAFF
cdr3_nt: TGTGCCAGCGGATTACAGGGGGCAGCTGCGACTGAAGCTTTCTTT

j_call: TRBJ2-1
clone_size: -
v_call: TRBV25-1
d_call: -
cdr3_aa: CASSELTVFTYNEQFF
cdr3_nt: TGTGCCAGCAGTGAATTGACAGTCTTTACCTACAATGAGCAGTTCTTC

j_call: TRBJ1-5
clone_size: -
v_call: TRBV2
d_call: TRBD1
cdr3_aa: CARGGRDSNQPQHF
cdr3_nt: TGTGCCAGAGGGGGCAGGGATAGCAATCAGCCCCAGCATTTT